Below are 22 T cell receptor beta chains sequenced from a single sample in a study of T cells after yellow fever vaccination. TCRdb reanalysed the 5' RACE reads using MiXCR and keeps one entry per CDR3 protein. The table records over 250,000 distinct CDR3 sequences, around 4.9% of them present only once. The starting material was CD4+ T cells sorted from PBMCs, obtained on the day of the yellow fever booster vaccination. The receptors were sampled from a man aged 18 to 29 who received the YFV17D yellow fever vaccine.

This clonotype was recorded at least ten times. The chain recombines TRBV7-2 with TRBJ1-1; D perhaps matches TRBD1 (5 bases). Per germline, CDR1 SGHTA and CDR2 FQGNSA. Deletions cut 4 bases from V and 5 bases from J, with 11 bases between. The CDR3 covers 13 residues. The chain's CDR3 is CASSSGGGTEAFF. The CDR3 DNA sequence: TGTGCCAGCAGCTCCGGGGGGGGAACTGAAGCTTTCTTT.

The chain employs TRBV27 and TRBJ2-7; 8 nucleotides align to TRBD2. Germline CDR1 and CDR2: MNHEY and SMNVEV (reference sequence). V dropped 2 bases and J dropped 4; count of bases not matched to a gene: 1. The CDR3 is 13 amino acids. In DNA, the CDR3 is TGTGCCAGCAGTTTAGGACTAGCTTACGAGCAGTACTTC. It specifies CASSLGLAYEQYF.

Regarding this clonotype: This may stem from a read error, because a much larger clone lies one nucleotide away. This sequence joins TRBV11-2 and TRBJ2-2, with D perhaps matching TRBD1 (7 bases). CDR3 length equals 15 residues. The germline gives CDR1 SGHAT, CDR2 FQNNGV. The CDR3 DNA reads TGTGCCAGCAGCTTACGACAGGGAGGCGGCGGGGAGGTGTTTTTT. Protein: CASSLRQGGGGEVFF. Variable domain in full (rest from reference TRBV11-2 and TRBJ2-2): EAGVAQSPRYKIIEKRQSVAFWCNPISGHATLYWYQQILGQGPKLLIQFQNNGVVDDSQLPKDRFSAERLKGVDSTLKIQPAKLEDSAVYLCASSLRQGGGGEVFFGEGSRLTVL.

This clonotype has only a few counts. The V and J genes are TRBV7-2 and TRBJ2-7; TRBD1 matches at 9 bases. This CDR3 is built from 15 residues. CDR1 and CDR2 from the germline V gene are SGHTA and FQGNSA. With V trimmed by 0 bases and J by 3 bases, 3 bases remained unmatched. The CDR3 bases are TGTGCCAGCAGCTTAGCGGCGGGACAGGGCTACGAGCAGTACTTC. The encoded protein is CASSLAAGQGYEQYF. Looking up the rest from reference TRBV7-2 and TRBJ2-7 gives the full variable domain: GAGVSQSPSNKVTEKGKDVELRCDPISGHTALYWYRQSLGQGLEFLIYFQGNSAPDKSGLPSDRFSAERTGGSVSTLTIQRTQQEDSAVYLCASSLAAGQGYEQYFGPGTRLTVT.

V usage is TRBV29-1 and J usage is TRBJ2-7, with D perhaps matching TRBD2 (5 bases). The germline V and J ends were trimmed by 2 bases and 3 bases, with 8 bases remaining between them. Per the germline V gene, CDR1 is SQVTM and CDR2 is ANQGSEA. This CDR3 region has 12 residues. CDR3 nucleotide sequence: TGCAGCGTTGAATTTGGAGGCTACGAGCAGTACTTC. Encoded protein: CSVEFGGYEQYF.

The chain carries TRBV30 and TRBJ2-6; D ambiguous. V was shortened by 4 bases and J by 2 bases, with 3 bases between the two germline ends. The CDR3 length is 12 residues. The V gene's germline CDR1 is GTSNPN and CDR2 SVGIG (reference sequence). The CDR3, as DNA: TGTGCCTGGACTACTGGGGCCAACGTCCTGACTTTC. It yields the protein CAWTTGANVLTF. Full variable domain (missing parts from reference TRBV30 and TRBJ2-6): SQTIHQWPATLVQPVGSPLSLECTVEGTSNPNLYWYRQAAGRGLQLLFYSVGIGQISSEVPQNLSASRPQDRQFILSSKKLLLSDSGFYLCAWTTGANVLTFGAGSRLTVL.

This clonotype was seen many times. The chain employs TRBV7-9 and TRBJ2-7; TRBD1 agrees at 7 bases. The CDR3 is made up of 15 amino acids. Per germline, CDR1 SEHNR and CDR2 FQNEAQ (reference sequence). Trimming took 4 bases from V and 0 from J; bases not matched to a gene: 6. CDR3 in DNA: TGTGCCAGCAGCTATTCAGGGGGTTCCTCCTACGAGCAGTACTTC. It translates to CASSYSGGSSYEQYF.

At least ten counts were recorded for this clonotype. This chain joins TRBV20-1 and TRBJ2-1; tentative D call: TRBD2 (6 bases). The CDR3 extends over 15 amino acids. Germline V lookup: CDR1 DFQATT, CDR2 SNEGSKA (reference sequence). Trimming took 0 bases from V and 8 from J, leaving 17 bases between them. The CDR3 reads CSARDSAGPWDEQFF. The CDR3 DNA reads TGCAGTGCTAGAGATAGTGCGGGGCCTTGGGATGAGCAGTTCTTC.

Ten or more counts support this clonotype. V is TRBV7-2 and J is TRBJ2-1; D call uncertain. V lost 8 bases to trimming and J lost 6 bases, with 11 bases between them. The germline V gene encodes CDR1 SGHTA and CDR2 FQGNSA. CDR3 length: 12 residues. As DNA, the CDR3 is TGTGCCAGCGAGACGACCCGCAATGAGCAGTTCTTC. Translated: CASETTRNEQFF.

This chain connects TRBV7-2 to TRBJ2-7, with 9 nucleotides matching TRBD1. V lost 6 bases to trimming and J lost 6 bases; unmatched junction nucleotides: 9. This CDR3 has 14 amino acids. Per the germline V gene, CDR1 is SGHTA and CDR2 is FQGNSA. CDR3 protein: CASRPDRGVGEQYF. The CDR3, as DNA: TGTGCCAGCAGACCTGACAGGGGGGTCGGCGAGCAGTACTTC.

In this sample, this clonotype turned up many times. This chain links TRBV7-9 with TRBJ1-2; unclear D gene. Trimming stripped 5 bases from V and 4 bases from J, with 8 bases between. Germline CDR1 and CDR2: SEHNR and FQNEAQ (reference sequence). The CDR3 contains 12 residues. The CDR3 loop reads CASSIGSYGYTF. CDR3 coding DNA: TGTGCCAGCAGCATAGGGAGCTATGGCTACACCTTC. The complete variable domain, with remaining parts taken from reference TRBV7-9 and TRBJ1-2, reads DTGVSQNPRHKITKRGQNVTFRCDPISEHNRLYWYRQTLGQGPEFLTYFQNEAQLEKSRLLSDRFSAERPKGSFSTLEIQRTEQGDSAMYLCASSIGSYGYTFGSGTRLTVV.

This clonotype occurred a few times. The rearrangement links TRBV6-5 to TRBJ1-2, with D maybe TRBD1 (6 bases). The V gene lost 2 bases and the J gene lost 4 bases, with 11 bases spanning the gap. The CDR3 runs to 14 residues. Germline V lookup: CDR1 MNHEY, CDR2 SVGAGI. The CDR3 is CASSYGGQGYGYTF. The DNA of the CDR3 is TGTGCCAGCAGTTACGGGGGGCAGGGCTATGGCTACACCTTC.

There are a few counts of this clonotype. The J gene is TRBJ1-4, the V gene TRBV4-2; weak D call: TRBD1 (5 bases). CDR3 length: 17 residues. V lost 0 bases, J lost 7 bases, and 18 bases lay in between. The germline CDR1 and CDR2 sequences are LGHNA and YNFKEQ. The CDR3 loop is CASSQDMGGRRGEKLFF. Here the CDR3 DNA reads TGTGCCAGCAGCCAAGATATGGGAGGCAGGAGGGGTGAAAAACTGTTTTTT.

Only a few counts were recorded for this clonotype. The chain joins TRBV2 to TRBJ2-2, with no clear D. The CDR3 totals 12 residues. V shed 3 bases and J shed 3 bases, with 2 bases lying between them. Germline V lookup: CDR1 SNHLY, CDR2 FYNNEI. The CDR3 here is CASSDDTGELFF. CDR3 sequence (DNA): TGTGCCAGCAGTGACGACACCGGGGAGCTGTTTTTT.

This chain connects TRBV5-4 to TRBJ2-5; TRBD2 agrees at 8 bases. Germline-derived CDR1 and CDR2 are SGHNT and YYREEE (reference sequence). J gave up 1 base and V 4 bases, and 9 bases lay outside the gene matches. The CDR3 totals 16 residues. This chain's CDR3 is CASSPGTRAIQETQYF. The CDR3 nucleotides read TGTGCCAGCAGCCCCGGGACTAGAGCTATCCAAGAGACCCAGTACTTC.

V gene TRBV6-2 or TRBV6-3 combines with J gene TRBJ1-6; possible D gene TRBD1, 6 bases. The V and J ends lost 4 bases and 5 bases respectively, with 9 bases between them. The CDR3 contains 14 residues. Germline V gives CDR1 MNHEY, CDR2 SVGEGT. The chain's CDR3 is CASSWTANNSPLHF. CDR3 nucleotide sequence: TGTGCCAGCAGTTGGACAGCAAATAATTCACCCCTCCACTTT.

This clonotype was picked up a small number of times. V gene TRBV19 combines with J gene TRBJ2-7, with TRBD1 matching over 7 bases. This CDR3 has 14 residues. With V trimmed by 5 bases and J by 0 bases, 4 bases remained unmatched. Germline V gene lookup returns CDR1 LNHDA and CDR2 SQIVND (reference sequence). The CDR3 coding sequence is TGTGCCAGTAGTCATCGGGACAGCTCCTACGAGCAGTACTTC. Its translation: CASSHRDSSYEQYF.

This clonotype occurred a few times. The genes are TRBV20-1 and TRBJ2-3; 7 nucleotides agree with TRBD2. The CDR3 spans 16 residues. V lost 0 bases and J lost 0; bases outside the gene matches: 6. The germline V gene has CDR1 DFQATT and CDR2 SNEGSKA (reference sequence). The chain's CDR3 is CSARDSQRGSTDTQYF. The DNA for the CDR3 is TGCAGTGCTAGAGATTCGCAGCGGGGTAGCACAGATACGCAGTATTTT.

The chain uses TRBV3-1 and TRBJ1-6; D unresolved. This CDR3 has 15 amino acids. V lost 8 bases and J 7 bases, leaving 18 bases between the germline ends. The germline CDR1 and CDR2 sequences are LGHDT and YNNKEL (reference sequence). CDR3 DNA: TGTGCCAGCCGCGCGGTATTGGCAGTGAATTCACCCCTCCACTTT. This gives the protein CASRAVLAVNSPLHF.

In its sample, this clonotype was seen many times. This chain links TRBV28 with TRBJ2-7, with TRBD1 matching over 9 bases. V shed 4 bases, J shed 2 bases, and the junction held 6 bases outside the gene matches. The CDR3 covers 15 residues. Germline V gene data show CDR1 as MDHEN and CDR2 as SYDVKM. The CDR3 spells CASSSLTGGAYEQYF. In nucleotides, the CDR3 is TGTGCCAGCAGTTCACTAACAGGGGGCGCCTACGAGCAGTACTTC.

The chain has TRBV12-5 and TRBJ1-6; the D is unclear. The length of the CDR3 is 14 residues. The germline CDR1 and CDR2 sequences are LGHNT and FRNRAP. The V end was cut by 5 bases, the J end by 7 bases, with 12 bases between. CDR3 region: CASGIWTGNSPLHF. The CDR3 nucleotides are TGTGCTAGTGGTATTTGGACCGGGAATTCACCCCTCCACTTT.

This clonotype was counted ten times or more. The rearrangement links TRBV10-3 to TRBJ2-1; TRBD1 matches at 9 bases. Germline loops: CDR1 ENHRY, CDR2 SYGVKD. The CDR3 runs to 15 residues. V shed 2 bases and J 10 bases; nucleotides not matched to a gene: 9. The CDR3 region is CAISERTGVATEQFF. CDR3 in DNA: TGTGCCATCAGTGAGAGGACAGGGGTCGCAACCGAGCAGTTCTTC.